One and the same sample provided the 5 T cell receptor beta chains below, sequenced in a study of blood T cell repertoires in COVID-19. The method was immunoSEQ multiplex PCR; TCRdb's version includes in-frame clones alone and lacks a portion of them. The data contain roughly 66,000 clones, around 90% of them singletons. Material: peripheral blood. The receptors derive from a human donor with active COVID-19. The donor label of this sample is uncertain.

The genes are TRBV23-1 and TRBJ2-3, with D uncertain. TRBV23-1 is an ORF for which the function is uncertain. The CDR3 consists of 17 residues. Trimming shortened V by 3 bases and J by 1 base, and 17 bases separated the two germline ends. The CDR3 coding sequence is TGCGCCAGCAGTCACCCCGAGACACCGCGCCGCACAGATACGCAGTATTTT. This encodes CASSHPETPRRTDTQYF.

The J gene is TRBJ1-5, the V gene TRBV5-6; maybe TRBD1 (5 bases). Germline V gene data show CDR1 as SGHDT and CDR2 as YYEEEE. The CDR3 is 14 residues long. The V and J ends lost 0 bases and 3 bases respectively, with 7 bases between them. CDR3 loop: CASSLGQLNQPQHF. The DNA of the CDR3 is TGTGCCAGCAGCTTGGGACAGCTCAATCAGCCCCAGCATTTT.

This rearrangement joins TRBV7-6 to TRBJ2-1; a possible D gene is TRBD1 (6 bases). The CDR3 covers 15 residues. The germline V gene has CDR1 SGHVS and CDR2 FNYEAQ. V was shortened by 4 bases and J by 0 bases, with 10 bases between the two germline ends. This chain's CDR3 is CASSSGRGSYNEQFF. CDR3 nucleotides: TGTGCCAGCAGCTCAGGCAGGGGCTCCTACAATGAGCAGTTCTTC.

The chain links TRBV6-6 to TRBJ1-6, with D unresolved. The CDR3 is made up of 15 amino acids. Germline V gene data show CDR1 as MNHNY and CDR2 as SVGAGI (reference sequence). The V end was cut by 2 bases, the J end by 5 bases, with 10 bases between. CDR3: CASSYAGFNNSPLHF. CDR3 coding DNA: TGTGCCAGCAGTTACGCCGGGTTCAATAATTCACCCCTCCACTTT.

This sequence joins TRBV7-8 and TRBJ1-4; 7 positions match TRBD1. Germline trimming cut 10 bases from V and 8 bases from J; bases unmatched to any gene: 19. The CDR3 covers 16 residues. Germline CDR1 SGHVS, CDR2 FQNEAQ. The CDR3 DNA follows: TGTGCCACCTCACTTGCGAATACAGGGGTATGGGAAAAACTGTTTTTT. Its protein is CATSLANTGVWEKLFF.